This T cell receptor (beta chain) was identified during a study of blood T cell repertoires in COVID-19. Source study methods: Counts of nucleated cells, estimated from reference gene primer amplification, were obtained. Method: immunoSEQ multiplex PCR; TCRdb's copy keeps in-frame clones and lacks some. V, J and clone size derive from that table, while D and trimming were established from the DNA sequence. The data hold 150,000 to 250,000 clones, with around four fifths observed a single time. The CDR3 has 16 amino acids. Per the germline V gene, CDR1 is SGHTA and CDR2 is FQGNSA. The junction had 8 bases not matched to a gene; V was cut back by 5 bases and J by 2 bases.

The chain combines TRBV7-2 with TRBJ2-7; 11 bases align to TRBD2. The clonotype comes from a man aged 40-50 years who had recovered from COVID-19. The sample taken for sequencing was PBMCs or T cells enriched from blood (not recorded which). CDR3 sequence: CASSVHSGRGAYEQYF. Here the CDR3 DNA reads TGTGCCAGCAGCGTCCATAGCGGGAGGGGGGCCTACGAGCAGTACTTC. Together with reference TRBV7-2 and TRBJ2-7, the CDR3 gives the full variable domain: GAGVSQSPSNKVTEKGKDVELRCDPISGHTALYWYRQSLGQGLEFLIYFQGNSAPDKSGLPSDRFSAERTGGSVSTLTIQRTQQEDSAVYLCASSVHSGRGAYEQYFGPGTRLTVT.